This T cell receptor (beta chain) was documented in a study of shared T cell receptors in the human thymus. Measured with immunoSEQ multiplex PCR; TCRdb has only the in-frame clones, and not every one. The table has some 700,000 clones, roughly 88% seen once. This same sample was also part of a study on human thymus T cells. In that study: Finnish infants who were healthy and having corrective surgery for congenital heart defects made up the donors. Resections obtained during corrective heart surgery supplied the thymus tissue. Usage of V and J genes appeared biased in thymic and blood repertoires. Highly overlapping thymic repertoires among unrelated individuals were reported in related research.

The sample taken for sequencing was thymocytes. The receptor's source is a girl under three years old with a congenital heart defect.

CDR3 loop: CATSRDLQGAGETQYF. The CDR3 DNA reads TGTGCCACCAGCAGAGATTTGCAGGGGGCGGGAGAGACCCAGTACTTC. The rearrangement uses TRBV15 and TRBJ2-5, with 8 bases aligning to TRBD1. This CDR3 region has 16 residues. Germline CDR1 reads LNHNV; CDR2 reads YYDKDF (reference sequence). V dropped 0 bases and J dropped 4; count of bases not matched to a gene: 7.